These 14 T cell receptor beta chains were all obtained from the same sample, sequenced in a study of blood T cell repertoires in COVID-19. Libraries were prepared by immunoSEQ multiplex PCR; TCRdb keeps only in-frame clonotypes and omits some of them. This sample has 54,000 or so clones; over 75% occur once, and the top ten carry 3.5%. The source material was peripheral blood. The receptor set was obtained from a woman of 80 years or more with acute or convalescent COVID-19.

The sample holds a few counts of this clone. This chain uses TRBV9 with TRBJ2-1; the D gene is possibly TRBD2 (6 bases). CDR1 is SGDLS and CDR2 is YYNGEE in the germline V gene. The CDR3 has 15 residues. Trimming removed 3 bases at V and 2 bases at J, with 12 bases between. CDR3 region: CASSDRLVPYNEQFF. The CDR3 DNA reads as TGTGCCAGCAGCGACCGACTAGTCCCCTACAATGAGCAGTTCTTC.

The genes are TRBV5-1 and TRBJ2-4; tentative D call: TRBD1 (5 bases). Germline V gene sequence: CDR1 SGHRS, CDR2 YFSETQ. The CDR3 is 14 amino acids. The V end lost 0 bases, the J end lost 1 base, and 5 bases lay between the germline ends. The CDR3 sequence: CASSLGQAKNIQYF. The CDR3 bases are TGCGCCAGCAGCTTGGGACAGGCCAAAAACATTCAGTACTTC.

This rearrangement joins TRBV9 to TRBJ2-1, with 8 bases fitting TRBD2. Per the germline V gene, CDR1 is SGDLS and CDR2 is YYNGEE. This CDR3 contains 15 residues. J lost 2 bases, V lost 4 bases, and 5 bases had no gene match. CDR3 amino acids: CASSKRESTYNEQFF. The CDR3 region has the DNA TGTGCCAGCAGCAAGCGGGAGTCCACCTACAATGAGCAGTTCTTC.

J is TRBJ2-1 and V is TRBV4-1; 10 bases fit TRBD2. The CDR3 totals 14 residues. With V trimmed by 4 bases and J by 8 bases, 5 bases remained unmatched. Germline V gene sequence: CDR1 MGHRA, CDR2 YSYEKL. The CDR3 loop is CASSRPGTSDEQFF. In DNA, the CDR3 is TGCGCCAGCAGCCGCCCCGGGACTAGCGATGAGCAGTTCTTC.

The chain uses TRBV5-4 and TRBJ2-5; tentatively, D is TRBD1 (5 bases). Germline CDR1 is SGHNT and CDR2 is YYREEE (reference sequence). The CDR3 extends over 15 amino acids. V was cut by 4 bases and J by 4 bases, with 17 bases left in between. The CDR3 here is CASSGKGVGRETQYF. The DNA for the CDR3 is TGTGCCAGCAGCGGGAAGGGTGTGGGGCGAGAGACCCAGTACTTC. Full variable domain (remainder filled in from reference TRBV5-4 and TRBJ2-5): ETGVTQSPTHLIKTRGQQVTLRCSSQSGHNTVSWYQQALGQGPQFIFQYYREEENGRGNFPPRFSGLQFPNYSSELNVNALELDDSALYLCASSGKGVGRETQYFGPGTRLLVL.

This clone was observed a single time. The rearrangement links TRBV7-2 to TRBJ2-7; D might be TRBD2 (5 bases). Between the trimmed V and J ends, which lost 1 base and 9 bases, there was a span of 16 bases. Germline V gene data show CDR1 as SGHTA and CDR2 as FQGNSA. This CDR3 is 14 amino acids long. Written as DNA, the CDR3 is TGTGCCAGCAGCTTAGATTTCACGGGGAAAGGGCAGTACTTC. Translated, it gives CASSLDFTGKGQYF.

This chain joins TRBV3-1 (or the pseudogene TRBV3-2) and TRBJ2-7; weak D call: TRBD1 (6 bases). Germline assignment: CDR1 LGHDT and CDR2 YNNKEL (reference sequence). CDR3 length: 15 amino acids. V was shortened by 1 base and J by 2 bases, with 12 bases between the two germline ends. The CDR3 DNA reads TGTGCCAGCAGCCAAGCACGACAGGTCCCCTACGAGCAGTACTTC. This translates into CASSQARQVPYEQYF.

This sequence joins TRBV7-2 and TRBJ2-7; no clear D. Germline V gene lookup returns CDR1 SGHTA and CDR2 FQGNSA. Trimming took 4 bases from V and 3 from J, leaving 10 bases between them. The CDR3 totals 13 residues. The CDR3 is CASSSRRGYEQYF. CDR3 sequence (DNA): TGTGCCAGCAGCTCAAGGAGAGGCTACGAGCAGTACTTC.

This rearrangement joins TRBV19 to TRBJ2-3; 12 nucleotides match TRBD2. The germline V gene has CDR1 LNHDA and CDR2 SQIVND (reference sequence). V dropped 7 bases and J dropped 1; count of bases not matched to a gene: 6. The CDR3 contains 16 residues. CDR3 protein: CASTSGGVYGTDTQYF. In nucleotides, the CDR3 is TGTGCCAGTACTAGCGGGGGGGTATATGGCACAGATACGCAGTATTTT.

The chain recombines TRBV6-5 with TRBJ1-6, with a possible D match to TRBD1 (5 bases). CDR1 is MNHEY, CDR2 SVGAGI, per germline. The ends were cut back, 6 bases at V and 6 bases at J, with 15 bases in the middle. The CDR3 runs to 15 residues. The CDR3 loop is CASSGGVSLNSPLHF. In DNA, the CDR3 is TGTGCCAGCAGCGGGGGGGTATCCCTTAATTCACCCCTCCACTTT.

The chain couples TRBV18 to TRBJ2-2; perhaps TRBD1 as D (5 bases). This CDR3 spans 18 amino acids. V dropped 6 bases and J dropped 0 bases, with 20 bases sitting between them. Germline V gives CDR1 KGHSH, CDR2 LQKENI. In nucleotides, the CDR3 is TGTGCCAGCTCCATTGGAAGGGTTGGACAAACGAACACCGGGGAGCTGTTTTTT. Translating it yields CASSIGRVGQTNTGELFF.

The CDR3 here is CATSWGDTQYF. CDR3 nucleotides: TGTGCCACCAGTTGGGGCGATACGCAGTATTTT. This chain links TRBV24-1 with TRBJ2-3; perhaps TRBD1 as D (5 bases). Germline-derived CDR1 and CDR2 are KGHDR and SFDVKD. The CDR3 runs to 11 residues. The V end was cut by 6 bases, the J end by 6 bases, with 6 bases between.

This clone was detected only a few times. The chain is built from TRBV18 and TRBJ2-2, with D hard to call. The ends were cut back, 2 bases at V and 6 bases at J, with 13 bases in the middle. Per germline, CDR1 KGHSH and CDR2 LQKENI. The length of the CDR3 is 15 residues. The CDR3 loop reads CASSPSGVSPGELFF. The CDR3 coding sequence is TGTGCCAGCTCACCATCCGGTGTATCTCCCGGGGAGCTGTTTTTT. The whole variable domain, filled in from reference TRBV18 and TRBJ2-2, reads NAGVMQNPRHLVRRRGQEARLRCSPMKGHSHVYWYRQLPEEGLKFMVYLQKENIIDESGMPKERFSAEFPKEGPSILRIQQVVRGDSAAYFCASSPSGVSPGELFFGEGSRLTVL.

The chain recombines TRBV4-1 with TRBJ2-7, with TRBD2 matching 10 bases. Per the germline V gene, CDR1 is MGHRA and CDR2 is YSYEKL. CDR3 length: 14 residues. With 1 base clipped from V and 3 bases from J, the junction kept 0 bases outside the gene matches. CDR3 sequence (DNA): TGCGCCAGCAGCCAAGGGACTAGCGGCTACGAGCAGTACTTC. It specifies CASSQGTSGYEQYF.